Detailed here is one T cell receptor (beta chain). These data come from a study of blood T cell repertoires in COVID-19. Study information: Sites across the United States, Italy and Spain contributed samples from acute and convalescent COVID-19. Nucleic acid was either cDNA or gDNA, and it came from T cells, B-cell-depleted T cells, or PBMCs.

Data came from immunoSEQ multiplex PCR; TCRdb stores just in-frame clones and leaves some out. The table includes about 200,000 clones, roughly 88% detected once. Those who participated ranged in age from about 18 to 89 years and resided in 20 to 30 US areas. Which cohort a participant joined came from the clinical history participants gave. The trim removed 4 bases at V and 0 bases at J, leaving 12 bases unmatched. The CDR3 has 18 residues. The germline V gene encodes CDR1 LNHDA and CDR2 SQIVND (reference sequence). The sequence came from a man in his forties with acute COVID-19. Sequencing was carried out using PBMCs or T cells enriched from blood (not recorded which). The chain carries TRBV19 and TRBJ1-3; 7 bases are a match to TRBD1. The CDR3 protein is CASSTVDRARSSGNTIYF. The CDR3 DNA follows: TGTGCCAGTAGTACCGTTGACAGGGCCCGCTCCTCTGGAAACACCATATATTTT.